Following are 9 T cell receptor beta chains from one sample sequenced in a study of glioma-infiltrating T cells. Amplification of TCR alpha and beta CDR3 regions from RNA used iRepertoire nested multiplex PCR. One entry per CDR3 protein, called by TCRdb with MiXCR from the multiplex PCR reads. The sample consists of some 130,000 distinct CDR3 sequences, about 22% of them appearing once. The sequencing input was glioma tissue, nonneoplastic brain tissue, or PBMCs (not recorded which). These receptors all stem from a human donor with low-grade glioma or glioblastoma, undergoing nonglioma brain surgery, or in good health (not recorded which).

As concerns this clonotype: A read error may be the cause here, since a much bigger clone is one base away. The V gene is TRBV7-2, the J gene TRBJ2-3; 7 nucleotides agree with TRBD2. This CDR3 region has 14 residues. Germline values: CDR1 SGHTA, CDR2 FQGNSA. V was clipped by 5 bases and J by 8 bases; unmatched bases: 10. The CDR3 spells CASSLRTSPGTQYF. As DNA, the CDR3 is TGTGCCAGCAGCCTGCGGACTAGTCCGGGTACGCAGTATTTT.

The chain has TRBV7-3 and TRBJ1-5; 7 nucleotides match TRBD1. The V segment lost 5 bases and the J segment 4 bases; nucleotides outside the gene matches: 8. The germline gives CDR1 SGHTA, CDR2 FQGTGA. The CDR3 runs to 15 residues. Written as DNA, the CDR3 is TGTGCCAGCAGCCCGGCGGGCAGGGGGAATCAGCCCCAGCATTTT. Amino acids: CASSPAGRGNQPQHF.

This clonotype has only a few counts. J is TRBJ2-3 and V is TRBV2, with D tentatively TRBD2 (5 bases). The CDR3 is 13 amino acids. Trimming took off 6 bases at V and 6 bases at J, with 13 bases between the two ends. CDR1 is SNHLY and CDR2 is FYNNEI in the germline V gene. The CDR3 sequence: CASRDWVADTQYF. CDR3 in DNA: TGTGCCAGCAGAGACTGGGTAGCGGATACGCAGTATTTT. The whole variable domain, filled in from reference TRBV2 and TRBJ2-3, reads EPEVTQTPSHQVTQMGQEVILRCVPISNHLYFYWYRQILGQKVEFLVSFYNNEISEKSEIFDDQFSVERPDGSNFTLKIRSTKLEDSAMYFCASRDWVADTQYFGPGTRLTVL.

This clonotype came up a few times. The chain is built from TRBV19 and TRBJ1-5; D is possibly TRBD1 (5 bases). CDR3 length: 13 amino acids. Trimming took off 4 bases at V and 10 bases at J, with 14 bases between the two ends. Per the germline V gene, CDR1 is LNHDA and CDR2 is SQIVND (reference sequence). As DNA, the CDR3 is TGTGCCAGTAGTAAGTTACAGGATCCTCCCCAGCATTTT. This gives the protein CASSKLQDPPQHF.

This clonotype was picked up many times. The CDR3, as DNA: TGCAGTGCTAGAGAGGGACAACGGGATGAAAAACTGTTTTTT. Translated: CSAREGQRDEKLFF. The chain uses TRBV20-1 and TRBJ1-4; possibly TRBD1 for D (6 bases). The CDR3 extends over 14 amino acids. The germline V gene encodes CDR1 DFQATT and CDR2 SNEGSKA (reference sequence). The V and J ends lost 0 bases and 6 bases respectively, with 11 bases between them.

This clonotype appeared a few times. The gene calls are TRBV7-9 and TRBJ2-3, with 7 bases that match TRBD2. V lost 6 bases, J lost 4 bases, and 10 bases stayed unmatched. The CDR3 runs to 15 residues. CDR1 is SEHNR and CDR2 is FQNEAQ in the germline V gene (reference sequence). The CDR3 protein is CASRPRTSRSDTQYF. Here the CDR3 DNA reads TGTGCCAGCAGACCCCGGACTAGTCGGTCAGATACGCAGTATTTT.

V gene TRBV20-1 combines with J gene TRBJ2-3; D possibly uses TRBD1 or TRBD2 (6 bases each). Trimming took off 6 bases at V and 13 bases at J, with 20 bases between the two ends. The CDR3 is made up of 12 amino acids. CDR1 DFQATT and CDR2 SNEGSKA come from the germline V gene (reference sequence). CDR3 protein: CSAGGGAPIKYF. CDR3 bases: TGCAGTGCGGGGGGCGGGGCTCCCATTAAGTATTTT.

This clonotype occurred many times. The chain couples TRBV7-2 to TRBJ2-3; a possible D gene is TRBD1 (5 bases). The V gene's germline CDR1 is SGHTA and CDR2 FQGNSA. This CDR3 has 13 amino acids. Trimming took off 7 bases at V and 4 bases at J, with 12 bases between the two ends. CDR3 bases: TGTGCCAGCACCCAGGGTGGAGCAGATACGCAGTATTTT. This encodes CASTQGGADTQYF.

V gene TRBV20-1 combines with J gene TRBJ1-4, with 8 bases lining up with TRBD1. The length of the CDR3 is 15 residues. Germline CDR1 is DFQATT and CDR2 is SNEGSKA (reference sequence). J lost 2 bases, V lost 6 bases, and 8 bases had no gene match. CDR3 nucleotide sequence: TGCAGTGCGCGTCAGGGGGCTGCTACTAATGAAAAACTGTTTTTT. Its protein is CSARQGAATNEKLFF.